This T cell receptor (beta chain) was captured in a study of Graves' ophthalmopathy and Graves' hyperthyroidism. Trimming pared 11 bases from V and 5 bases from J, leaving 13 bases between. The length of the CDR3 is 12 residues. Germline CDR1 and CDR2: MDHEN and SYDVKM. This clonotype was detected only a few times. Its target is unknown. Overall study results and limits: Blood repertoires reportedly contained most expanded thyroid clonotypes above 0.001 frequency.

TCR beta CDR3 amplification used RNA transcripts. RT-PCR was first run with HTBI primers, then multiplex PCR in a second round. TCRdb passed the multiplex PCR reads through MiXCR, listing each CDR3 protein once. The data contain around 1,200,000 distinct CDR3 sequences, about two fifths of them seen just once; the ten biggest clones take up around 10%. The J gene is TRBJ1-5, the V gene TRBV28; unclear D gene. The sequencing sample was made of peripheral blood or thyroid tissue (not recorded which). This TCR came from an adult man with Graves' hyperthyroidism. CDR3 coding DNA: TGTGCCGCCCGGGTGAGGGATCAGCCCCAGCATTTT. Its protein product is CAARVRDQPQHF.